This TCR beta chain emerged from a study of somatic mutations in cytotoxic T cells in rheumatoid arthritis. This clone showed up just once. From germline, CDR1 is SGHDT and CDR2 YYEEEE. V was shortened by 2 bases and J by 6 bases, with 7 bases between the two germline ends. This CDR3 is 12 amino acids long. Some clones are missing from TCRdb's copy, which holds only in-frame ones; the method was immunoSEQ multiplex PCR. The data hold 15,000 to 20,000 clones, with approximately 84% observed a single time. This clonotype was sampled from an adult with rheumatoid arthritis. The sequenced sample consisted of CD8+ T cells sorted from blood. The chain links TRBV5-6 to TRBJ2-3; tentatively, D is TRBD2 (6 bases). CDR3 in amino acids: CASSFGGDTQYF. The CDR3, as DNA: TGTGCCAGCAGCTTTGGGGGGGATACGCAGTATTTT.